This entry lists 30 T cell receptor beta chains sequenced from one sample in a study of cytomegalovirus exposure and HLA in healthy donors. Clones were sequenced by immunoSEQ multiplex PCR, and TCRdb holds only the in-frame ones, with some missing. The table includes roughly 130,000 clones, 88% detected once. Sequencing input: PBMCs. These receptors were taken from a man aged 25 to 40 in good health and CMV-seronegative.

V gene TRBV9 combines with J gene TRBJ2-7, with D possibly matching TRBD2 (5 bases). The V gene's germline CDR1 is SGDLS and CDR2 YYNGEE. Trimming removed 0 bases from V and 6 bases from J, with 10 bases in between. The CDR3 is 13 residues long. In nucleotides, the CDR3 is TGTGCCAGCAGCGTAGGAGGGAAGAGCGAGCAGTACTTC. Translation: CASSVGGKSEQYF.

DNA of the CDR3: TGTGCCAGCAGTTACTTTAGCGGATCCTACAATGAGCAGTTCTTC. This gives the protein CASSYFSGSYNEQFF. The chain is built from TRBV6-6 and TRBJ2-1; D perhaps matches TRBD2 (6 bases). CDR1 is MNHNY and CDR2 is SVGAGI in the germline V gene (reference sequence). The V gene lost 1 base and the J gene lost 1 base, with 8 bases spanning the gap. The CDR3 spans 15 residues.

This clone was seen just once. The chain joins TRBV12-5 to TRBJ2-2; possibly TRBD1 for D (6 bases). The germline gives CDR1 LGHNT, CDR2 FRNRAP. This CDR3 has 16 amino acids. The V gene lost 6 bases and the J gene lost 3 bases, with 17 bases spanning the gap. For the CDR3, the DNA is TGTGCTAGTGGAATGGCCGGGACAAGGGACACCGGGGAGCTGTTTTTT. Amino acid sequence: CASGMAGTRDTGELFF.

The J gene is TRBJ2-1, the V gene TRBV6-6; 9 nucleotides align to TRBD1. CDR1 and CDR2 from the germline V gene are MNHNY and SVGAGI (reference sequence). The V and J ends lost 6 bases and 7 bases, in that order; junction bases with no gene match: 10. CDR3 length: 15 amino acids. The DNA for the CDR3 is TGTGCCAGCAGACTAGGGGGGACAGGGAATAATGAGCAGTTCTTC. It is translated as CASRLGGTGNNEQFF.

CDR3 protein: CASSFSGRAEVEQYF. CDR3 DNA: TGCGCCAGCAGCTTTAGCGGGAGGGCCGAGGTCGAGCAGTACTTC. The rearrangement joins TRBV5-1 to TRBJ2-7, with 11 bases matching TRBD2. The CDR3 is made up of 15 amino acids. Losses at the gene ends were 2 bases for V and 6 bases for J; bases not matched to a gene: 7. Germline V CDR1 and CDR2: SGHRS, YFSETQ.

The gene calls are TRBV27 and TRBJ2-7; TRBD2 matches 7 bases. The CDR3 totals 14 residues. V shed 3 bases, J shed 6 bases, and the junction held 8 bases outside the gene matches. From germline, CDR1 is MNHEY and CDR2 SMNVEV (reference sequence). CDR3 in amino acids: CASSFGREETEQYF. CDR3 in DNA: TGTGCCAGCAGTTTTGGTCGGGAGGAAACCGAGCAGTACTTC.

The chain recombines TRBV2 with TRBJ1-6, with TRBD1 identical over 10 bases. The CDR3 runs 15 residues. CDR1 is SNHLY, CDR2 FYNNEI, per germline. V trimming: 10 bases; J trimming: 6 bases; junction bases outside the gene matches: 9. CDR3: CATAGQGFANSPLHF. In nucleotides, the CDR3 is TGTGCCACCGCGGGACAGGGGTTTGCTAATTCACCCCTCCACTTT.

The chain combines TRBV4-3 with TRBJ2-7, with 8 bases fitting TRBD2. The CDR3 is 17 amino acids. CDR1 and CDR2 (germline): LGHNA, YSLEER. V lost 0 bases and J lost 1; bases outside the gene matches: 8. This chain's CDR3 is CASSQELAGGNSYEQYF. In DNA form, the CDR3 reads TGCGCCAGCAGCCAAGAGCTAGCGGGCGGAAATTCCTACGAGCAGTACTTC.

The V gene is TRBV5-1, the J gene TRBJ2-7, with 9 bases lining up with TRBD2. Germline assignment: CDR1 SGHRS and CDR2 YFSETQ. The CDR3 consists of 16 residues. J gave up 3 bases and V 3 bases, and 10 bases lay outside the gene matches. The CDR3 DNA reads TGCGCCAGCAGCTACGGGATGACTAGCGGTTACTACGAGCAGTACTTC. Its protein product is CASSYGMTSGYYEQYF.

This CDR3 is CASSPWGQRDGYTF. In nucleotides, the CDR3 is TGTGCCAGCAGCCCCTGGGGACAGCGGGATGGCTACACCTTC. The V and J genes are TRBV9 and TRBJ1-2, with TRBD1 identical over 7 bases. J gave up 6 bases and V 4 bases, and 9 bases lay outside the gene matches. CDR3 length: 14 amino acids. Germline assignment: CDR1 SGDLS and CDR2 YYNGEE.

This chain links TRBV5-1 with TRBJ1-3; 8 bases map to TRBD1. The CDR3 runs 17 residues. Germline V gene sequence: CDR1 SGHRS, CDR2 YFSETQ. The V and J ends lost 0 bases and 2 bases, in that order; junction bases with no gene match: 7. The CDR3 here is CASSLGDRTGTGNTIYF. CDR3 bases: TGCGCCAGCAGCTTGGGGGATAGGACAGGGACTGGAAACACCATATATTTT. Based on the CDR3 plus reference TRBV5-1 and TRBJ1-3, the full variable domain is KAGVTQTPRYLIKTRGQQVTLSCSPISGHRSVSWYQQTPGQGLQFLFEYFSETQRNKGNFPGRFSGRQFSNSRSEMNVSTLELGDSALYLCASSLGDRTGTGNTIYFGEGSWLTVV.

This sequence joins TRBV9 and TRBJ2-1; weak D call: TRBD2 (5 bases). The CDR3 has 14 amino acids. Germline V CDR1 and CDR2: SGDLS, YYNGEE. The V gene lost 3 bases and the J gene lost 9 bases, with 16 bases spanning the gap. The CDR3 DNA sequence: TGTGCCAGCAGCGAGGCAATCGGGGTGTGTGAGCAGTTCTTC. Translating it yields CASSEAIGVCEQFF. The variable domain in full, completed from reference TRBV9 and TRBJ2-1, reads DSGVTQTPKHLITATGQRVTLRCSPRSGDLSVYWYQQSLDQGLQFLIQYYNGEERAKGNILERFSAQQFPDLHSELNLSSLELGDSALYFCASSEAIGVCEQFFGPGTRLTVL.

The rearrangement joins TRBV6-5 to TRBJ2-3; 7 nucleotides line up with TRBD2. Germline V gene lookup returns CDR1 MNHEY and CDR2 SVGAGI. CDR3 length: 15 residues. The ends lost 4 bases at V and 0 bases at J; junction bases unmatched: 4. CDR3 protein: CASSFNSGSTDTQYF. The CDR3 DNA reads as TGTGCCAGCAGTTTCAATAGCGGGAGCACAGATACGCAGTATTTT.

The chain recombines TRBV5-1 with TRBJ1-1; unclear D gene. CDR3 length: 13 residues. CDR1 SGHRS and CDR2 YFSETQ come from the germline V gene. Trimming removed 3 bases from V and 4 bases from J, with 10 bases in between. The CDR3 DNA reads as TGCGCCAGCAGCTACCGAGGGCTCACTGAAGCTTTCTTT. Its protein product is CASSYRGLTEAFF.

The chain recombines TRBV6-6 with TRBJ1-1, with TRBD1 matching 7 bases. Germline V gene lookup returns CDR1 MNHNY and CDR2 SVGAGI (reference sequence). The V gene end was trimmed by 5 bases and the J gene end by 10 bases; junction bases not matched to a gene: 1. The CDR3 covers 10 residues. The CDR3 spells CASSGDRAFF. The CDR3 DNA reads TGTGCCAGCAGTGGGGACAGAGCTTTCTTT.

The chain joins TRBV5-1 to TRBJ1-6; D not certain. Germline CDR1 and CDR2: SGHRS and YFSETQ. The V end was cut by 4 bases, the J end by 0 bases, with 5 bases between. The CDR3 consists of 14 residues. This chain's CDR3 is CASSLSSYNSPLHF. The DNA of the CDR3 is TGCGCCAGCAGCCTAAGCTCCTATAATTCACCCCTCCACTTT. Looking up the rest from reference TRBV5-1 and TRBJ1-6 gives the full variable domain: KAGVTQTPRYLIKTRGQQVTLSCSPISGHRSVSWYQQTPGQGLQFLFEYFSETQRNKGNFPGRFSGRQFSNSRSEMNVSTLELGDSALYLCASSLSSYNSPLHFGNGTRLTVT.

The chain uses TRBV5-1 and TRBJ1-6; 7 bases map to TRBD1. J lost 7 bases, V lost 4 bases, and 11 bases had no gene match. The CDR3 contains 16 residues. The germline gives CDR1 SGHRS, CDR2 YFSETQ. CDR3 nucleotide sequence: TGCGCCAGCAGCACACGATCCGGGACAGCAAATTCACCCCTCCACTTT. It encodes CASSTRSGTANSPLHF.

This clone was recorded once. This chain links TRBV11-2 with TRBJ1-4; D not resolved. This CDR3 comprises 13 residues. Germline lookup yields CDR1 SGHAT and CDR2 FQNNGV. The germline V and J ends were trimmed by 3 bases and 8 bases, with 10 bases remaining between them. The CDR3 loop reads CASSFRGIEKLFF. The CDR3 DNA sequence: TGTGCCAGCAGCTTCCGGGGTATAGAAAAACTGTTTTTT.

The V gene is TRBV28, the J gene TRBJ2-5; tentative D call: TRBD2 (5 bases). CDR1 is MDHEN and CDR2 is SYDVKM in the germline V gene. V was pared by 7 bases and J by 2 bases, with 8 bases between. The length of the CDR3 is 12 residues. CDR3 nucleotide sequence: TGTGCCAGCAATAGCGATCAAGAGACCCAGTACTTC. It encodes CASNSDQETQYF.

J is TRBJ2-7 and V is TRBV6-6; 7 bases agree with TRBD1. This CDR3 is 14 amino acids long. Germline V gene lookup returns CDR1 MNHNY and CDR2 SVGAGI (reference sequence). With V trimmed by 6 bases and J by 6 bases, 11 bases remained unmatched. CDR3 coding DNA: TGTGCCAGCAGCTACACGACAGGGTTAGCCGAGCAGTACTTC. Amino acid sequence: CASSYTTGLAEQYF.

The V and J genes are TRBV27 and TRBJ1-2; D may be TRBD1 (5 bases). Trimming removed 1 base at V and 3 bases at J, with 12 bases between. CDR3 length: 15 residues. CDR1 and CDR2 (germline): MNHEY, SMNVEV (reference sequence). CDR3 nucleotides: TGTGCCAGCAGTTTATACGTTGGGGGGGACTATGGCTACACCTTC. Protein sequence: CASSLYVGGDYGYTF.

The V call is TRBV4-1, the J call TRBJ2-3; 15 bases match TRBD2. The length of the CDR3 is 17 residues. V dropped 4 bases and J dropped 3; count of bases not matched to a gene: 5. Germline values: CDR1 MGHRA, CDR2 YSYEKL. CDR3 loop: CASSRGLAGGPTDTQYF. In DNA, the CDR3 is TGCGCCAGCAGCCGGGGACTAGCGGGAGGACCAACAGATACGCAGTATTTT.

This rearrangement joins TRBV18 to TRBJ2-2; D may be TRBD1 (6 bases). This CDR3 is built from 14 residues. V was cut by 6 bases and J by 3 bases, with 11 bases left in between. The germline CDR1 and CDR2 sequences are KGHSH and LQKENI. In DNA, the CDR3 is TGTGCCAGCTCTCCCTACAGGGACACCGGGGAGCTGTTTTTT. It encodes CASSPYRDTGELFF.

This clone was seen a single time. This sequence joins TRBV5-6 and TRBJ1-5, with D tentatively TRBD1 (6 bases). The CDR3 runs to 16 residues. Germline V gene lookup returns CDR1 SGHDT and CDR2 YYEEEE. The ends were cut back, 4 bases at V and 4 bases at J, with 18 bases in the middle. The CDR3 DNA sequence: TGTGCCAGCAGCCCAGGGGTTGGTATTGAAAATCAGCCCCAGCATTTT. The encoded protein is CASSPGVGIENQPQHF.

The rearrangement uses TRBV6-5 and TRBJ2-1; perhaps TRBD2 as D (5 bases). CDR3 size: 12 residues. Deletions cut 8 bases from V and 5 bases from J, with 10 bases between. Germline loops: CDR1 MNHEY, CDR2 SVGAGI. The CDR3, as DNA: TGTGCCAGCTGGGAGCGGCACAATGAGCAGTTCTTC. Its protein is CASWERHNEQFF.

The table lists this clone with a count of one. This chain links TRBV4-1 with TRBJ2-1; no clear D. The CDR3 loop spans 18 amino acids. Germline values: CDR1 MGHRA, CDR2 YSYEKL. Trimming removed 0 bases at V and 1 base at J, with 16 bases between. The CDR3: CASSQEPSFGLSYNEQFF. The CDR3 bases are TGCGCCAGCAGCCAAGAACCCTCCTTTGGTCTATCCTACAATGAGCAGTTCTTC.

The chain is built from TRBV18 and TRBJ1-5, with a weak D call TRBD1 (5 bases). CDR3 length equals 13 residues. Germline lookup yields CDR1 KGHSH and CDR2 LQKENI. V was shortened by 5 bases and J by 5 bases, with 10 bases between the two germline ends. The chain's CDR3 is CASSNKQDQPQHF. The CDR3 region has the DNA TGTGCCAGCTCAAACAAACAGGATCAGCCCCAGCATTTT.

The chain joins TRBV10-2 to TRBJ2-1; the match to TRBD2 covers 9 bases. CDR1 and CDR2 (germline): WSHSY, SAAADI. The V segment lost 2 bases and the J segment 4 bases; nucleotides outside the gene matches: 6. CDR3 length equals 16 residues. CDR3 protein: CASSEGAGGIYNEQFF. The CDR3 DNA follows: TGCGCCAGCAGTGAGGGAGCGGGAGGAATTTACAATGAGCAGTTCTTC.

The chain uses TRBV11-2 and TRBJ2-7; D perhaps matches TRBD2 (5 bases). The CDR3 covers 16 residues. The germline V gene has CDR1 SGHAT and CDR2 FQNNGV. Trimming removed 1 base at V and 3 bases at J, with 16 bases between. DNA for the CDR3: TGTGCCAGCAGCTTAGTACCGGAGGCTGGGAACTACGAGCAGTACTTC. Protein sequence: CASSLVPEAGNYEQYF.

This chain connects TRBV30 to TRBJ2-1, with D unclear. The germline gives CDR1 GTSNPN, CDR2 SVGIG (reference sequence). V lost 5 bases, J lost 1 base, and 18 bases lay in between. CDR3 length: 16 residues. CDR3 coding DNA: TGTGCCTGGGTTCCCCCCACGCCCCTATCCTACAATGAGCAGTTCTTC. This gives the protein CAWVPPTPLSYNEQFF. Together with reference TRBV30 and TRBJ2-1, the CDR3 gives the full variable domain: SQTIHQWPATLVQPVGSPLSLECTVEGTSNPNLYWYRQAAGRGLQLLFYSVGIGQISSEVPQNLSASRPQDRQFILSSKKLLLSDSGFYLCAWVPPTPLSYNEQFFGPGTRLTVL.